This T cell receptor (beta chain) originates from a study of control samples from healthy donors and cancer patients. Trimming stripped 6 bases from V and 3 bases from J, with 15 bases between. CDR3 length equals 15 residues. Germline CDR1 and CDR2: ENHRY and SYGVKD. Data came from immunoSEQ multiplex PCR; TCRdb stores just in-frame clones and leaves some out. The sample has about 92,000 clones, roughly 86% seen once; the top ten hold around 9.5%. This TCR was sampled from a woman aged 55-75 years in good health. The rearrangement links TRBV10-3 to TRBJ1-5; tentative D call: TRBD1 (6 bases). Sequencing was performed on blood. The CDR3 is CAISDEGGANQPQHF. In nucleotides, the CDR3 is TGTGCCATCAGCGATGAGGGGGGAGCCAATCAGCCCCAGCATTTT.